A selection of T cell receptor beta chains follows, all from one sample in a study of shared clonotypes between healthy human individuals. Measured with immunoSEQ multiplex PCR; TCRdb has only the in-frame clones, and not every one. The data contain over 850,000 clones, approximately 78% of them seen just once; the ten biggest clones take up under 0.8%. The sample comprised memory CD4+ T cells from PBMCs. These receptors were taken from a man between 18 and 29 years old in good health. Some clones in this sample may be carry-over from other donors' samples. The CDR3 runs from the conserved cysteine through the conserved F or W. A D gene is named only where the DNA matches it firmly. Clone size is stated in some rows and not others, as once, few, many or a class when expanded.

.	TRBD1	TRBJ1-2	TRBV29-1	TGCAGCGTCTCCGGGACAGGGATGGGAGGCTACACCTTC	CSVSGTGMGGYTF
.	.	TRBJ2-1	TRBV28	TGTGCGACAACTGGCAGCTCCTACAATGAGCAGTTCTTC	CATTGSSYNEQFF
.	.	TRBJ2-7	TRBV29-1	TGCAGCGCCATAGGGGCAGGGGCAGTCTACGAGCAGTACTTC	CSAIGAGAVYEQYF
.	.	TRBJ2-1	TRBV18	TGTGCCAGCTCACTACTGGACATTAGCAATGAGCAGTTCTTC	CASSLLDISNEQFF
.	.	TRBJ1-2	TRBV21-1	TGTGCCAGCAGCCTTAAAACGGTGCGCGGCTACACCTTC	CASSLKTVRGYTF
.	.	TRBJ2-5	TRBV9	TGTGCCAGCAGCGTAGGACAGCCCCAAGAGACCCAGTACTTC	CASSVGQPQETQYF
.	.	TRBJ2-7	TRBV7-9	TGTGCCAGCAGCTCGCAAGGCTACGAGCAGTACTTC	CASSSQGYEQYF
few	.	TRBJ1-4	TRBV29-1	TGCAGCGTTGCGGGGGGGGCAACTAATGAAAAACTGTTTTTT	CSVAGGATNEKLFF
.	.	TRBJ2-7	TRBV10-1	TGCGCCAGCAGTGGTCCAGGGTACGAGCAGTACTTC	CASSGPGYEQYF
.	.	TRBJ2-2	TRBV7-8	TGTGCCAGCAGCTTAGCGATCCTACTGGGGAGATCGAACACCGGGGAGCTGTTTTTT	CASSLAILLGRSNTGELFF
.	.	TRBJ2-2	TRBV18	TGTGCCAGCTCAGGATCTCGGAGCGGGGAGCTGTTTTTT	CASSGSRSGELFF
once	TRBD2	TRBJ2-7	TRBV18	TGTGCCAGCTCAATAGTAGCGGGAGGGCAAGAGGGCGAGCAGTACTTC	CASSIVAGGQEGEQYF
.	.	TRBJ2-5	TRBV20-1	TGCAGTGCCGGCGAGCAAGAGACCCAGTACTTC	CSAGEQETQYF
.	TRBD2	TRBJ2-7	TRBV28	TGTGCCAGCAGTACGCCGGGGGGCTCCTACGAGCAGTACTTC	CASSTPGGSYEQYF
many	.	TRBJ2-3	TRBV29-1	TGCAGCGTTTTAGGAGGGAAAGGGGCAGATACGCAGTATTTT	CSVLGGKGADTQYF
.	.	TRBJ2-7	TRBV9	TGTGCCAGCAGCGTAGCTAGCGCTTGGGGGGAGCAGTACTTC	CASSVASAWGEQYF
.	TRBD1	TRBJ1-5	TRBV6-6	TGTGCCAGCAGTATCCGTGGGGACAGTTACAATCAGCCCCAGCATTTT	CASSIRGDSYNQPQHF
.	.	TRBJ1-1	TRBV5-1	TGCGCCAGCACCCTTAGGCCCTCGGGGAGCACTGAAGCTTTCTTT	CASTLRPSGSTEAFF
.	TRBD2	TRBJ2-1	TRBV5-4	TGTGCCAGCAGCTCACGAGCGGGAGCAGGGGTGGGGTCCTACAATGAGCAGTTCTTC	CASSSRAGAGVGSYNEQFF
once	.	TRBJ2-3	TRBV5-6	TGTGCCAGCAGCTTGTTTACCGGGGGAGGAGGGCGTACGCAGTATTTT	CASSLFTGGGGRTQYF
.	.	TRBJ2-6	TRBV7-3	TGTGCCAGCAGCTTAATCGGATTTGGACTACCGTTGATCTCTGGGGCCAACGTCCTGACTTTC	CASSLIGFGLPLISGANVLTF
.	TRBD1	TRBJ2-7	TRBV18	TGTGCCAGCTCACCTGGGACAGGGGCTAACGAGCAGTACTTC	CASSPGTGANEQYF
.	.	TRBJ1-5	TRBV6-5	TGTGCCAGCAGAACGACTGGGCAGCCCCAGCATTTT	CASRTTGQPQHF
.	.	TRBJ1-5	TRBV30	TGTGCCTGGAGCGCGAACAGCGGAAGCAATCAGCCCCAGCATTTT	CAWSANSGSNQPQHF
.	.	TRBJ1-6	TRBV4-3	TGCGCCAGCAGCCTATACCGACAGAGCTCCTATAATTCACCCCTCCACTTT	CASSLYRQSSYNSPLHF
.	.	TRBJ2-2	TRBV18	TGTGCCAGCACCCTAGACGGGAGAAACACCGGGGAGCTGTTTTTT	CASTLDGRNTGELFF
.	.	TRBJ2-7	TRBV29-1	TGCAGCGTTGGGCGGGGTTCCTACGAGCAGTACTTC	CSVGRGSYEQYF
.	.	TRBJ2-3	TRBV5-6	TGTGCCAGCACCATACCCGGAGGACAGTTCCCTGATACGCAGTATTTT	CASTIPGGQFPDTQYF
.	TRBD1	TRBJ1-1	TRBV4-2	TGTGCCAGCAGCCAAGATCCCGGACAGGGAAACACTGAAGCTTTCTTT	CASSQDPGQGNTEAFF
.	TRBD1	TRBJ1-4	TRBV5-1	TGCGCCAGCAGCACGGGACAGGGGGACGGAGGGGCTGAAAAACTGTTTTTT	CASSTGQGDGGAEKLFF
.	.	TRBJ2-5	TRBV12-1	TGTGCCAGCAGCCCCACCATCGATGGGCCCGAAGTATTCCAGTACTTC	CASSPTIDGPEVFQYF
.	.	TRBJ2-1	TRBV28	TGTGCCAGCAGTTTATGGGCCACCAGCAAAGACAATGAGCAGTTCTTC	CASSLWATSKDNEQFF
many	.	TRBJ2-7	TRBV25-1	TGTGCCAGCGGGTCCGGGAAATACGAGCAGTACTTC	CASGSGKYEQYF
.	.	TRBJ2-4	TRBV25-1	TGTGCCAGCAGTGAATCCTACCCCGGCCATAGGGACATTCAGTACTTC	CASSESYPGHRDIQYF
.	TRBD1	TRBJ1-1	TRBV5-4	TGTGCCAGCAGCGGCCGGGACAGCTACACTGAAGCTTTCTTT	CASSGRDSYTEAFF
few	TRBD2	TRBJ2-2	TRBV10-3	TGTGCCATCAGGAGACTAGCGGGAGGGGCCGTCTCCGGGGAGCTGTTTTTT	CAIRRLAGGAVSGELFF
many	.	TRBJ1-1	TRBV5-1	TGCGCCAGCAGCTCAGGCGGGACCCACACTGAAGCTTTCTTT	CASSSGGTHTEAFF
.	TRBD1	TRBJ1-4	TRBV6-6	TGTGCCAGCAGAAAAAGGGCACAGGGGATGCAGAAACTGTTTTTT	CASRKRAQGMQKLFF
.	TRBD1	TRBJ1-1	TRBV2	TGTGCCAGCAGTTTTACAGGGGGCGCGGACACTGAAGCTTTCTTT	CASSFTGGADTEAFF
many	.	TRBJ2-2	TRBV14	TGTGCCAGCAGCCAGCAGCTAGCTAGCACCGGGGAGCTGTTTTTT	CASSQQLASTGELFF
.	.	TRBJ2-1	TRBV29-1	TGCAGCGCCGTAACAACGGAGCAGTTCTTC	CSAVTTEQFF
.	TRBD2	TRBJ2-7	TRBV6-7	TGTGCCAGCAGTTACTGGGTCTCCAGCGGGATCTCGCGCTCCTACGAGCAGTACTTC	CASSYWVSSGISRSYEQYF
.	.	TRBJ1-1	TRBV9	TGTGCCAGCAGTAGACAGCCACGAGATACTGAAGCTTTCTTT	CASSRQPRDTEAFF
.	.	TRBJ1-5	TRBV5-6	TGTGCCAGCAGCGGGGGCCCTAGCAATCAGCCCCAGCATTTT	CASSGGPSNQPQHF
.	.	TRBJ2-1	TRBV5-1	TGCGCCAGCAGCTTGTTTGCTAATGGAGTGGCCTACAATGAGCAGTTCTTC	CASSLFANGVAYNEQFF
.	.	TRBJ2-7	TRBV4-2	TGTGCCAGCAGCCAAGAAGAGGGGACCTACGAGCAGTACTTC	CASSQEEGTYEQYF
.	.	TRBJ2-7	TRBV6-5	TGTGCCAGCAGTTACTCGGTTGGGCTGTCCTACGAGCAGTACTTC	CASSYSVGLSYEQYF
.	.	TRBJ1-1	TRBV7-9	TGTGCCAGCAGGGTGGACGGAGGGATGGGGAAAGCTTTCTTT	CASRVDGGMGKAFF
.	TRBD1	TRBJ2-2	TRBV29-1	TGCAGCGCCCAGACAGGGTGGGAGCTGTTTTTT	CSAQTGWELFF
.	.	TRBJ1-5	TRBV6-1	TGTGCCAGCAGTGAGATCCATCAGCCCCAGCATTTT	CASSEIHQPQHF
.	.	TRBJ2-1	TRBV11-2	TGTGCCAGCAGCCCAGTCGTCAGAGGGGCGTCAAATGAGCAGTTCTTC	CASSPVVRGASNEQFF
few	.	TRBJ1-6	TRBV4-3	TGCGCCAGCAGCCAAGTAACCGGACTGGGTTCACCCCTCCACTTT	CASSQVTGLGSPLHF
.	.	TRBJ1-5	TRBV28	TGTGCCAGCAGTTTTGGGGGCGCGACACATCAGCCCCAGCATTTT	CASSFGGATHQPQHF
.	.	TRBJ1-1	TRBV7-3	TGTGCCAGCAAAGGTCATATGAACACTGAAGCTTTCTTT	CASKGHMNTEAFF